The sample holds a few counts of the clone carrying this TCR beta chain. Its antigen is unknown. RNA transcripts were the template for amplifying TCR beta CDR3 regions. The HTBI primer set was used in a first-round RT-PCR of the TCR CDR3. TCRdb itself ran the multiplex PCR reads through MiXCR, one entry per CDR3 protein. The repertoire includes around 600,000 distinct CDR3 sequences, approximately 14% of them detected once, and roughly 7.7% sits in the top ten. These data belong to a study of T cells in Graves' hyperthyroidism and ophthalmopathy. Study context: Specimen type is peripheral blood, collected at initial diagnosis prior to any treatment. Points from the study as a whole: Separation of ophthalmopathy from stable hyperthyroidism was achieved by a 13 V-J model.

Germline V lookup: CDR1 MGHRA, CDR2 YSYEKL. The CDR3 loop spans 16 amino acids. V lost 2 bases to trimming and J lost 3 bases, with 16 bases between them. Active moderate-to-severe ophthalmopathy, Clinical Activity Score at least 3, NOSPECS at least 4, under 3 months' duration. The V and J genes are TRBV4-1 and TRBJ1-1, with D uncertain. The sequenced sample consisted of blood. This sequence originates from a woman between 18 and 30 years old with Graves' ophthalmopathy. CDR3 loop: CASSQRNPQVDTEAFF. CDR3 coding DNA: TGCGCCAGCAGCCAACGGAATCCCCAGGTTGACACTGAAGCTTTCTTT.